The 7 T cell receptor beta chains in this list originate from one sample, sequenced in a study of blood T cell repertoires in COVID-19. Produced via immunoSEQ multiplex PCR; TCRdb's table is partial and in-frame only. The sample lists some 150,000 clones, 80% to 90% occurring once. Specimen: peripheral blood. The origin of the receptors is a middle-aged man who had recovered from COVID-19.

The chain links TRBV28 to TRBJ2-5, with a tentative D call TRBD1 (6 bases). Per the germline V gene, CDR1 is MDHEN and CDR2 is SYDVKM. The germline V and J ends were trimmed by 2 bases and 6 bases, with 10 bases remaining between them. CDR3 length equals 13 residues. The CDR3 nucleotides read TGTGCCAGCAGTTTAGGGGGCGCGAAGACCCAGTACTTC. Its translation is CASSLGGAKTQYF. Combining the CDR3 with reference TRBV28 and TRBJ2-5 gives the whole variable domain DVKVTQSSRYLVKRTGEKVFLECVQDMDHENMFWYRQDPGLGLRLIYFSYDVKMKEKGDIPEGYSVSREKKERFSLILESASTNQTSMYLCASSLGGAKTQYFGPGTRLLVL.

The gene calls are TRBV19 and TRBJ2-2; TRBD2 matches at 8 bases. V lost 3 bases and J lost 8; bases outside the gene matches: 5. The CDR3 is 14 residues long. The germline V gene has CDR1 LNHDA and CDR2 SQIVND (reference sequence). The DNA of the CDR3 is TGTGCCAGTAGTATTGTGGCTAGCGGGGGGGAGCTGTTTTTT. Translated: CASSIVASGGELFF.

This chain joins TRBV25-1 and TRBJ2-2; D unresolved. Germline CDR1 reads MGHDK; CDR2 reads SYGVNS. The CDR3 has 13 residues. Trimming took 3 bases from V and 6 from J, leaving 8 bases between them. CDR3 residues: CASSDWPSGELFF. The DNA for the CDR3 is TGTGCCAGCAGTGATTGGCCCTCCGGGGAGCTGTTTTTT. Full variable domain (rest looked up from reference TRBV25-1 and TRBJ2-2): EADIYQTPRYLVIGTGKKITLECSQTMGHDKMYWYQQDPGMELHLIHYSYGVNSTEKGDLSSESTVSRIRTEHFPLTLESARPSHTSQYLCASSDWPSGELFFGEGSRLTVL.

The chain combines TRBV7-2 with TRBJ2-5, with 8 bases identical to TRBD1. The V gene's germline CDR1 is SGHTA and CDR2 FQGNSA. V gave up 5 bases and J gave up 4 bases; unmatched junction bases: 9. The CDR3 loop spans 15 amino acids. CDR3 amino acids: CASSPQNRGSETQYF. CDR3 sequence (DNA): TGTGCCAGCAGCCCTCAAAACAGGGGGTCAGAGACCCAGTACTTC.

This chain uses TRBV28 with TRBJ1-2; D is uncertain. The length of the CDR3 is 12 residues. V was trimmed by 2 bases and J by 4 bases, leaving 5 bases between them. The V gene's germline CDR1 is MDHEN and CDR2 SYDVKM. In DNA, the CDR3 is TGTGCCAGCAGTTTAACTATCTATGGCTACACCTTC. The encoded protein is CASSLTIYGYTF.

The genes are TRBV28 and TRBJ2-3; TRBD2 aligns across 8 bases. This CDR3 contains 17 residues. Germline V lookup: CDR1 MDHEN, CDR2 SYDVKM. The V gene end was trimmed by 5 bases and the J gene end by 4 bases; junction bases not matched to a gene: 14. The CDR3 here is CASSPQSGTSMSDTQYF. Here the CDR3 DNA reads TGTGCCAGCAGTCCTCAGTCCGGGACTAGTATGTCAGATACGCAGTATTTT.

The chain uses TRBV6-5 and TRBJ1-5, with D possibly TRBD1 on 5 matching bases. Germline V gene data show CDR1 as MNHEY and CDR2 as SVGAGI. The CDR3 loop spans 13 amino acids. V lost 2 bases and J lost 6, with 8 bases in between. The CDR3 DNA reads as TGTGCCAGCAGTTACGGCCAGGGTCAGCCCCAGCATTTT. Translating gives CASSYGQGQPQHF.